This T cell receptor (beta chain) derives from a study of shared clonotypes between healthy human individuals. At the level of the study: The donors, a couple of women and a few men, were aged 18 to 49. General study findings and limits: When naive CD4 clonotypes were compared across a few donors, approximately 5% were shared.

CDR1 KGHSH and CDR2 LQKENI come from the germline V gene. Trimming took 1 base from V and 1 from J, leaving 8 bases between them. The CDR3 consists of 14 residues. The donors, healthy adults who were HIV-negative, had experienced no recent acute infections or vaccinations. With regard to this clone: Antigen: not known.

The protocol was immunoSEQ multiplex PCR, while the TCRdb copy is restricted to in-frame clones and leaves out a portion. The repertoire holds about 2,500,000 clones, with approximately 90% as singletons. V gene TRBV18 combines with J gene TRBJ2-7; no firm D call. The clonotype originates from a man between 18 and 29 years old in good health. Sequencing input: naive CD4+ T cells sorted from blood. As to subset: CD45RA+ positively selected. For the CDR3, the DNA is TGTGCCAGCTCACCACGGTCCCAGTCCTACGAGCAGTACTTC. It yields the protein CASSPRSQSYEQYF. The entire variable domain, with the rest obtained from reference TRBV18 and TRBJ2-7, is as follows: NAGVMQNPRHLVRRRGQEARLRCSPMKGHSHVYWYRQLPEEGLKFMVYLQKENIIDESGMPKERFSAEFPKEGPSILRIQQVVRGDSAAYFCASSPRSQSYEQYFGPGTRLTVT.